Listed below are T cell receptor beta chains from one sample, sequenced in a study of T cell changes during pregnancy in multiple sclerosis. The assay was immunoSEQ multiplex PCR, and TCRdb's table has in-frame clones only and misses some. The sample records just over 80,000 clones, roughly 96% being singletons. The sequencing used peripheral blood, collected in the second trimester of pregnancy. These receptors all come from a female donor with multiple sclerosis, enrolled in a pregnancy study. Both conserved end residues are trimmed from each CDR3. Each record gives: V gene, D gene, CDR3 protein. The D gene is left open where the match is weak.

>TRBV19|TRBD2
ASTRTSGRTDIQY
>TRBV18|TRBD1
ASSLRQGAFDNTEAF
>TRBV27|.
ASSPLQNTEAF
>TRBV27|.
ASSFLRGEQF
>TRBV7-8|TRBD2
ASSLGLAGSYNEQF
>TRBV14|TRBD2
ASSQGGLAGGYQETQY
>TRBV19|TRBD1
ASSRFSTGARYNEQF
>TRBV25-1|.
ASSGPGQQANYGYT
>TRBV28|TRBD1
ASSLLKGSSTGAEAF
>TRBV27|.
ASSPVRQIQETQY
>TRBV13|.
ASRPWTAHNTEAF
>TRBV28|.
ASSSPAGANVLT
>TRBV19|TRBD1
ASSIGGQFYT
>TRBV2|.
ASSFRNTQY
>TRBV6-5|TRBD1
ASRLDRGKYNEQF
>TRBV2|TRBD1
ASRGQVSNTGELF
>TRBV19|TRBD1
ASSQGAQGNQPQH
>TRBV27|.
ASSLAMNTEAF
>TRBV5-6|.
ASSLYRGLNTGELF
>TRBV6-1|TRBD2
ASRGLAAYNEQF
>TRBV5-1|.
ASSLYGSVDEQY
>TRBV30|.
AYKTGRWHTEAF
>TRBV19|.
ASSISPGRVLGEQY
>TRBV7-2|.
ASRSGSSYNEQF
>TRBV28|TRBD1
ASRRDSLSYNEQF
>TRBV28|TRBD1
ASTPQGAYEQY